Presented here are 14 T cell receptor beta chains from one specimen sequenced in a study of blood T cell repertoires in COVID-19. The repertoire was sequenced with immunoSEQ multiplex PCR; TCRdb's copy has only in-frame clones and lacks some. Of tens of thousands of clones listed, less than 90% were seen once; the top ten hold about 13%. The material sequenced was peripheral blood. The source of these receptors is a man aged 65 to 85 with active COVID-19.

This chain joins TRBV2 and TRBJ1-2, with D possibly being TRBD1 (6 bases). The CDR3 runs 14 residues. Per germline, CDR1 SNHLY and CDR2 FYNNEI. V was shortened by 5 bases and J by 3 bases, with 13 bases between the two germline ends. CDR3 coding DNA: TGTGCCAGCAGTTTTGGGGGGGCGGACTATGGCTACACCTTC. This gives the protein CASSFGGADYGYTF.

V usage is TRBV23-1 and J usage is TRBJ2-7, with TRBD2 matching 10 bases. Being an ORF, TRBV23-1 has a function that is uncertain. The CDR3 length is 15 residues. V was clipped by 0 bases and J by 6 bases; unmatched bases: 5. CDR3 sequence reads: CASSQSRLAGAEQYF. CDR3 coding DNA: TGCGCCAGCAGTCAATCACGCCTAGCGGGAGCCGAGCAGTACTTC.

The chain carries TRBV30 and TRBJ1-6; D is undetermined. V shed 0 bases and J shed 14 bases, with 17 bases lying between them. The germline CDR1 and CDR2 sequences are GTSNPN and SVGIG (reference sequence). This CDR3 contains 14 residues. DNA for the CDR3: TGTGCCTGGAGTGTGAAATCCTCCCGCCGGGCCCTCCACTTT. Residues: CAWSVKSSRRALHF.

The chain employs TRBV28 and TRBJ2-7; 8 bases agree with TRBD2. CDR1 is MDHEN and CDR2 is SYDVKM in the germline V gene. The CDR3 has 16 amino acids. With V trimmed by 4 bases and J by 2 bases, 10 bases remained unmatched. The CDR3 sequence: CASSSQSGSLTYEQYF. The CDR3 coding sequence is TGTGCCAGCAGTTCACAAAGCGGGAGCCTAACCTACGAGCAGTACTTC. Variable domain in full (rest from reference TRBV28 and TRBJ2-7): DVKVTQSSRYLVKRTGEKVFLECVQDMDHENMFWYRQDPGLGLRLIYFSYDVKMKEKGDIPEGYSVSREKKERFSLILESASTNQTSMYLCASSSQSGSLTYEQYFGPGTRLTVT.

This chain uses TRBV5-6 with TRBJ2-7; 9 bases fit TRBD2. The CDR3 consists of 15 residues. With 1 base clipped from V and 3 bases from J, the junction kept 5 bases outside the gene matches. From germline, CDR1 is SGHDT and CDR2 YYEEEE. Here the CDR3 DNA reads TGTGCCAGCAGCTTGTTCGAGCGGGGGGACTACGAGCAGTACTTC. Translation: CASSLFERGDYEQYF.

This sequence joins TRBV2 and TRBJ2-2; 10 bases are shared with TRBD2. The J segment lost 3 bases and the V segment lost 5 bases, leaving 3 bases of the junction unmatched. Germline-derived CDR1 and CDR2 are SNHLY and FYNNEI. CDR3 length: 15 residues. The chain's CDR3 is CASSYLAGDTGELFF. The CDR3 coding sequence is TGTGCCAGCAGTTACCTAGCGGGAGACACCGGGGAGCTGTTTTTT.

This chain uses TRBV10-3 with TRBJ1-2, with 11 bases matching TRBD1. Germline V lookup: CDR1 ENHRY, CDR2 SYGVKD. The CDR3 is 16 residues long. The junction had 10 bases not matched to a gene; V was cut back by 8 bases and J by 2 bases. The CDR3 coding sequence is TGTGCCATCTTCAGGACAGGGGGCCTTGTGAACTATGGCTACACCTTC. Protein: CAIFRTGGLVNYGYTF.

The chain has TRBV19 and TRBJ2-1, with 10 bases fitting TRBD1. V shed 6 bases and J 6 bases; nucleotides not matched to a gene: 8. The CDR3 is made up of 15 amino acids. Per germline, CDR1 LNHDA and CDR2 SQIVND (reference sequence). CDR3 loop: CASRGWDRGSNEQFF. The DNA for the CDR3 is TGTGCCAGTAGGGGGTGGGACAGGGGCTCCAATGAGCAGTTCTTC.

CDR3 bases: TGTGCCAGCTCACCGGGGCAGATCTATGGCTACACCTTC. Translating it yields CASSPGQIYGYTF. The chain uses TRBV18 and TRBJ1-2, with D perhaps matching TRBD1 (5 bases). V was cut by 3 bases and J by 4 bases, with 9 bases left in between. This CDR3 comprises 13 residues. From germline, CDR1 is KGHSH and CDR2 LQKENI.

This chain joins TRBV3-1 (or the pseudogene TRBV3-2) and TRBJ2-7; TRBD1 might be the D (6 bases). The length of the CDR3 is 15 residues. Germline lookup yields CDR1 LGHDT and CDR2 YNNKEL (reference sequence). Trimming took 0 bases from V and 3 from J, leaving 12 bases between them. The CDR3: CASSQDRGSVYEQYF. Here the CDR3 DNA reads TGTGCCAGCAGCCAAGACAGGGGTAGCGTCTACGAGCAGTACTTC.

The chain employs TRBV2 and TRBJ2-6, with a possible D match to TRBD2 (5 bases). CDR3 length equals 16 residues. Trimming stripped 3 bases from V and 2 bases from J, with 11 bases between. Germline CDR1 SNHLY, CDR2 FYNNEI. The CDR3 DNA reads TGTGCCAGCAGTGATAACACGCGGGCTGGGGCCAACGTCCTGACTTTC. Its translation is CASSDNTRAGANVLTF.

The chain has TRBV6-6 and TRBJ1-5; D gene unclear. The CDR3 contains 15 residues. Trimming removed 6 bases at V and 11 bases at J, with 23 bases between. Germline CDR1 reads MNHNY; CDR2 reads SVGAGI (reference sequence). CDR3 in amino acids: CASSRTEIALVSQHF. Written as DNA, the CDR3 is TGTGCCAGCAGCCGGACCGAGATAGCGCTTGTTTCCCAGCATTTT.

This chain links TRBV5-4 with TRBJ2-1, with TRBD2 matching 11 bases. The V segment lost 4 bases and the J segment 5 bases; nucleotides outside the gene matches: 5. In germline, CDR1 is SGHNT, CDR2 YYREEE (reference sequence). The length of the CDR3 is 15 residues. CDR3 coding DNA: TGTGCCAGCAGCCTTAGACTAGCGGGGAACAATGAGCAGTTCTTC. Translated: CASSLRLAGNNEQFF.

The CDR3 loop reads CATSDFSNEQFF. The CDR3 nucleotides are TGTGCCACCAGTGATTTCAGCAATGAGCAGTTCTTC. This chain connects TRBV24-1 to TRBJ2-1, with unresolved D. The ends were cut back, 1 base at V and 6 bases at J, with 3 bases in the middle. The CDR3 spans 12 residues. The germline V gene encodes CDR1 KGHDR and CDR2 SFDVKD.